The 20 T cell receptor beta chains given below trace back to one sample, sequenced in a study of T cell responses to AZD1222 COVID-19 vaccine. The method was immunoSEQ multiplex PCR; TCRdb's version includes in-frame clones alone and lacks a portion of them. The sample holds approximately 43,000 clones, about 91% seen once. The material sequenced was peripheral blood, taken 28 days after the second AZD1222 dose. The receptor set was obtained from an adult who received the AZD1222 COVID-19 vaccine.

This chain joins TRBV4-2 and TRBJ2-2; D assignment may be TRBD1 or TRBD2 (5 bases each). The V end lost 5 bases, the J end lost 1 base, and 11 bases lay between the germline ends. Germline loops: CDR1 LGHNA, CDR2 YNFKEQ. CDR3 length equals 15 residues. CDR3 bases: TGTGCCAGCAGCGGCCGGGACGGGAACACCGGGGAGCTGTTTTTT. Translated: CASSGRDGNTGELFF.

This clone was recorded only once. V and J are TRBV24-1 and TRBJ1-2; 12 nucleotides align to TRBD1. V trimming: 4 bases; J trimming: 8 bases; junction bases outside the gene matches: 1. The CDR3 totals 13 residues. Germline CDR1 KGHDR, CDR2 SFDVKD. CDR3 DNA sequence: TGTGCCACCAGTGACGGGACAGGGGGCGGCTACACCTTC. Its protein is CATSDGTGGGYTF.

The chain joins TRBV7-9 to TRBJ2-3; the D is unclear. The V end lost 5 bases, the J end lost 2 bases, and 11 bases lay between the germline ends. Germline V gene lookup returns CDR1 SEHNR and CDR2 FQNEAQ (reference sequence). This CDR3 spans 14 amino acids. CDR3 sequence (DNA): TGTGCCAGCAGCCTCGGACCATCCACAGATACGCAGTATTTT. It yields the protein CASSLGPSTDTQYF.

The chain joins TRBV27 to TRBJ2-5; weak D call: TRBD2 (5 bases). This CDR3 contains 13 residues. Per the germline V gene, CDR1 is MNHEY and CDR2 is SMNVEV (reference sequence). V lost 6 bases, J lost 1 base, and 9 bases lay in between. The CDR3 DNA sequence: TGTGCCAGCAGAATGAGGGCCCAAGAGACCCAGTACTTC. This gives the protein CASRMRAQETQYF.

Comment on this clone: Because the CDR3's place on the DNA is in doubt, the DNA is left out and the CDR3 is given as listed by TCRdb. The CDR3 reads CASSVQPLFGPGTFF. The chain carries TRBV9 and TRBJ1-1. The CDR3 spans 15 residues, counting both ends. Looked up from germline, CDR1 is SGDLS and CDR2 is YYNGEE.

The chain couples TRBV29-1 to TRBJ1-5, with D uncertain. The CDR3 length is 14 residues. The germline gives CDR1 SQVTM, CDR2 ANQGSEA. V lost 4 bases and J 2 bases, leaving 12 bases between the germline ends. The DNA of the CDR3 is TGCAGCGTTGCAGAGGGCCGGGGCAATCAGCCCCAGCATTTT. Translation gives CSVAEGRGNQPQHF.

The J gene is TRBJ2-3, the V gene TRBV11-3; the D is unclear. Germline lookup yields CDR1 SGHNT and CDR2 YENEEA. The germline V and J ends were trimmed by 3 bases and 3 bases, with 7 bases remaining between them. The CDR3 length is 13 residues. This chain's CDR3 is CASSLELTDTQYF. In nucleotides, the CDR3 is TGTGCCAGCAGCTTGGAACTGACAGATACGCAGTATTTT.

CDR3 coding DNA: TGTGCCAGCAGCTTAAGGGTACCGACCTACGAGCAGTACTTC. Its translation: CASSLRVPTYEQYF. The V gene is TRBV7-8, the J gene TRBJ2-7; D not resolved. Germline CDR1 is SGHVS and CDR2 is FQNEAQ. This CDR3 is built from 14 residues. Trimming took off 2 bases at V and 2 bases at J, with 10 bases between the two ends.

This clone has a handful of counts. V gene TRBV7-2 combines with J gene TRBJ2-7; D is possibly TRBD2 (5 bases). Trimming cost V 7 bases and J 7 bases, with 14 bases left between them. In germline, CDR1 is SGHTA, CDR2 FQGNSA. There are 12 residues in the CDR3. The chain's CDR3 is CASTSPGEEQYF. In DNA form, the CDR3 reads TGTGCCAGCACCTCTCCCGGGGAAGAGCAGTACTTC.

V is TRBV14 and J is TRBJ2-3, with D possibly matching TRBD1 (6 bases). The CDR3 runs 17 residues. Trimming pared 2 bases from V and 2 bases from J, leaving 17 bases between. The germline V gene has CDR1 SGHDN and CDR2 FVKESK. CDR3 sequence (DNA): TGTGCCAGCAGCCAAAGGGGGACCAGGGTTAACACAGATACGCAGTATTTT. Protein: CASSQRGTRVNTDTQYF.

The chain is built from TRBV6-1 and TRBJ2-5; D is possibly TRBD1 (5 bases). Looked up from germline, CDR1 is MNHNS and CDR2 is SASEGT. V lost 2 bases, J lost 0 bases, and 13 bases lay in between. This CDR3 has 16 residues. The chain's CDR3 is CASSERGHSYQETQYF. CDR3 bases: TGTGCCAGCAGTGAACGCGGACATTCGTACCAAGAGACCCAGTACTTC.

This clone appeared a few times. This chain links TRBV10-2 with TRBJ1-1, with 10 bases lining up with TRBD1. In germline, CDR1 is WSHSY, CDR2 SAAADI. With V trimmed by 7 bases and J by 5 bases, 4 bases remained unmatched. The CDR3 length is 13 residues. DNA of the CDR3: TGCGCCAGCATTGGACAGGGGGGGACTGAAGCTTTCTTT. Protein sequence: CASIGQGGTEAFF.

This chain joins TRBV2 and TRBJ1-1; D is ambiguous. From germline, CDR1 is SNHLY and CDR2 FYNNEI. V was cut by 8 bases and J by 6 bases, with 16 bases left in between. The CDR3 loop spans 13 amino acids. CDR3 nucleotide sequence: TGTGCCAGCTTCCCTACGGGCAGCGCTGAAGCTTTCTTT. Translating it yields CASFPTGSAEAFF.

The rearrangement links TRBV6-5 to TRBJ1-4, with D possibly matching TRBD1 (6 bases). The CDR3 sequence is 15 residues long. Trimming removed 7 bases from V and 2 bases from J, with 14 bases in between. From germline, CDR1 is MNHEY and CDR2 SVGAGI. The CDR3 bases are TGTGCCAGCATTGCAGGGGTGGTGACTAATGAAAAACTGTTTTTT. Translation: CASIAGVVTNEKLFF.

The rearrangement uses TRBV7-2 and TRBJ2-3; possibly TRBD1 for D (6 bases). The CDR3 is 16 amino acids. V was pared by 3 bases and J by 4 bases, with 17 bases between. Per the germline V gene, CDR1 is SGHTA and CDR2 is FQGNSA. DNA of the CDR3: TGTGCCAGCAGCTTGGGGGCCCTGCTAGCTGCAGATACGCAGTATTTT. Amino acids: CASSLGALLAADTQYF.

This clone was observed a few times. The chain links TRBV5-6 to TRBJ1-1; D might be TRBD1 (6 bases). This CDR3 region has 14 residues. Trimming pared 4 bases from V and 5 bases from J, leaving 15 bases between. The germline V gene has CDR1 SGHDT and CDR2 YYEEEE. CDR3 in amino acids: CASSLGPGATEAFF. The CDR3, as DNA: TGTGCCAGCAGCCTGGGGCCGGGGGCAACTGAAGCTTTCTTT. The whole variable domain, filled in from reference TRBV5-6 and TRBJ1-1, reads DAGVTQSPTHLIKTRGQQVTLRCSPKSGHDTVSWYQQALGQGPQFIFQYYEEEERQRGNFPDRFSGHQFPNYSSELNVNALLLGDSALYLCASSLGPGATEAFFGQGTRLTVV.

The V and J genes are TRBV5-1 and TRBJ2-7; maybe TRBD1 (6 bases). The germline CDR1 and CDR2 sequences are SGHRS and YFSETQ. The CDR3 sequence is 13 residues long. Trimming cost V 4 bases and J 3 bases, with 11 bases left between them. The chain's CDR3 is CASSHSGDYEQYF. The DNA of the CDR3 is TGCGCCAGCAGCCATTCAGGGGACTACGAGCAGTACTTC.

The genes are TRBV16 and TRBJ1-6; TRBD1 matches at 10 bases. The CDR3 has 16 residues. The V and J ends lost 4 bases and 6 bases, in that order; junction bases with no gene match: 6. Looked up from germline, CDR1 is KGHSY and CDR2 is FQNENV. The CDR3 DNA reads as TGTGCCAGCAGCCGACAAGGGGACAGGGGTAATTCACCCCTCCACTTT. Translated: CASSRQGDRGNSPLHF.

This clone came up a few times. The chain is built from TRBV7-3 and TRBJ1-1, with D hard to call. CDR3 length: 13 residues. With 8 bases removed from V and 1 base from J, the gap between germline ends came to 11 bases. Germline lookup yields CDR1 SGHTA and CDR2 FQGTGA. The chain's CDR3 is CASREQKNTEAFF. Written as DNA, the CDR3 is TGTGCCAGCCGTGAACAGAAGAACACTGAAGCTTTCTTT.

The chain carries TRBV2 and TRBJ2-7; 8 bases are a match to TRBD1. Germline V lookup: CDR1 SNHLY, CDR2 FYNNEI. The CDR3 has 15 amino acids. The ends lost 6 bases at V and 0 bases at J; junction bases unmatched: 7. The CDR3 sequence is CASSPGQGLSYEQYF. CDR3 in DNA: TGTGCCAGCAGCCCCGGACAGGGACTCTCCTACGAGCAGTACTTC.